The subject of this entry is one TCR beta chain. This sample was included in a study of blood T cell repertoires in COVID-19. Study-level information: Sites across the United States, Italy and Spain contributed samples from acute and convalescent COVID-19.

Trimming at V came to 4 bases and at J to 0 bases, leaving 9 bases not matched to a gene. The CDR3 has 17 amino acids. Germline V gene sequence: CDR1 SEHNR, CDR2 FQNEAQ (reference sequence). Some clones are missing from TCRdb's copy, which holds only in-frame ones; the method was immunoSEQ multiplex PCR. This sample carries 220,000 or so clones, roughly 89% of them seen once, and the ten largest clones take more than 13%. The source material was PBMCs or T cells enriched from blood (not recorded which). V is TRBV7-9 and J is TRBJ1-2, with 9 bases lining up with TRBD1. This receptor was identified in a man younger than 45 who had been exposed to COVID-19. DNA of the CDR3: TGTGCCAGCAGCTCACTGGACAGGGGCGATGCTAACTATGGCTACACCTTC. Protein sequence: CASSSLDRGDANYGYTF.